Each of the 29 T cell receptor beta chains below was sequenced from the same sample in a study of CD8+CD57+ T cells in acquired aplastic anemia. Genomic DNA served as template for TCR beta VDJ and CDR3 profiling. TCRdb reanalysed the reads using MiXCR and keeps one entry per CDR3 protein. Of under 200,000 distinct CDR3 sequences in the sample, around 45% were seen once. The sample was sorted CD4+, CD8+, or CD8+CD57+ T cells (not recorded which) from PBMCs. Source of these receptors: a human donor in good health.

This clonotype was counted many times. The CDR3 here is CASSPHSEREVSYEQYF. Written as DNA, the CDR3 is TGTGCCAGCAGTCCCCACTCGGAGCGGGAGGTCTCCTACGAGCAGTACTTC. This chain joins TRBV6-1 and TRBJ2-7, with 9 bases identical to TRBD2. Per the germline V gene, CDR1 is MNHNS and CDR2 is SASEGT. The CDR3 covers 17 residues. V shed 5 bases and J 0 bases; nucleotides not matched to a gene: 11.

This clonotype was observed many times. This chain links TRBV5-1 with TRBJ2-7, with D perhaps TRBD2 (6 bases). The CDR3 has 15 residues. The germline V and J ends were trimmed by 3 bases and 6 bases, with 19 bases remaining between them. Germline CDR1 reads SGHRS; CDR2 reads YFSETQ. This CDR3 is CASSSLAGSLGEQYF. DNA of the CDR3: TGCGCCAGCAGCTCTCTCGCGGGAAGCCTGGGCGAGCAGTACTTC.

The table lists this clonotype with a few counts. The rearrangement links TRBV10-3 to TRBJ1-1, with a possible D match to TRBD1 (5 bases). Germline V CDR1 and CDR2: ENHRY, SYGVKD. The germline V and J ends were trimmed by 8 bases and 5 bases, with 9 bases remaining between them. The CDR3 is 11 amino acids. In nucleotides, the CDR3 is TGTGCCATCGGGGAGGGGACTGAAGCTTTCTTT. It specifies CAIGEGTEAFF.

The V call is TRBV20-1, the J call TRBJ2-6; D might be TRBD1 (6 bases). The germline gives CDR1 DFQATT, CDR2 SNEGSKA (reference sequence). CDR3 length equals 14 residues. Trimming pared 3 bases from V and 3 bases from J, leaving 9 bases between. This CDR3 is CSASAGVGANVLTF. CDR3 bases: TGCAGTGCTAGTGCAGGGGTTGGGGCCAACGTCCTGACTTTC.

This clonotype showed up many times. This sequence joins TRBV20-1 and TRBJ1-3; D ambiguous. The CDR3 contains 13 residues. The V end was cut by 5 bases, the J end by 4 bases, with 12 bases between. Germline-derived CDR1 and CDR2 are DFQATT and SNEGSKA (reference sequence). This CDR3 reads CSAGMDRGNTIYF. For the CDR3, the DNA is TGCAGTGCTGGTATGGACCGAGGAAACACCATATATTTT.

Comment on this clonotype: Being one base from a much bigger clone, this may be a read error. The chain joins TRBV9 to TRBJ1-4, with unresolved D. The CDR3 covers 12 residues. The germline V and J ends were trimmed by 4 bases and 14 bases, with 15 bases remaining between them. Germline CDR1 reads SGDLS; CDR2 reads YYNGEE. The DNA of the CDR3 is TGTGCCAGCAGCCCCGTAGAGGGAAATCTGTTTTTT. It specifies CASSPVEGNLFF.

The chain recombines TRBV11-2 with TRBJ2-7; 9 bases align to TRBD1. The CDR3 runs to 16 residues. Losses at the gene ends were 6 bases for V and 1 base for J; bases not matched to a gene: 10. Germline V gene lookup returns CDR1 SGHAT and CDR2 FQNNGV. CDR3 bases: TGTGCCAGCAGTGCTAGAGGGGGGACAGGGTCCTACGAGCAGTACTTC. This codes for CASSARGGTGSYEQYF.

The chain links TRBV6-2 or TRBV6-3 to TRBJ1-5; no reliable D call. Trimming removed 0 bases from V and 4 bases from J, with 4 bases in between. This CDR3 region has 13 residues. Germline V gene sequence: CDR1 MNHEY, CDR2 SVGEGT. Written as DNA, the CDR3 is TGTGCCAGCAGTTACTCGATTAATCAGCCCCAGCATTTT. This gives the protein CASSYSINQPQHF.

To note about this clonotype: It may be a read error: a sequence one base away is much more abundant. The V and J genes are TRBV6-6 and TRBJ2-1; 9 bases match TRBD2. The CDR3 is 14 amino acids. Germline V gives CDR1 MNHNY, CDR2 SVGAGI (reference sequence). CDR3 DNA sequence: TGTGCCAGCAGGAGCGGGGGGTACTACAGTGAGCAGTTCTTC. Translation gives CASRSGGYYSEQFF.

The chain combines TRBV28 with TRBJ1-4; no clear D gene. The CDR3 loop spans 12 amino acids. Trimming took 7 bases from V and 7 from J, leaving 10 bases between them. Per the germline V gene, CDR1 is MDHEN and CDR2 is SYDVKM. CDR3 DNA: TGTGCCAGCATTGGGTTAGGTGAAAAACTGTTTTTT. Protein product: CASIGLGEKLFF.

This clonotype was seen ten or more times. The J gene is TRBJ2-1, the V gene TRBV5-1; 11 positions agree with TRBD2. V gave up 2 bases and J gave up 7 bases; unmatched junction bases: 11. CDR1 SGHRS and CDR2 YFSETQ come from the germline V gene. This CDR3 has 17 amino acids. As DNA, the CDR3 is TGCGCCAGCAGCTTAGCCGCAACTAGCGGGAGTTGGAATGAGCAGTTCTTC. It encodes CASSLAATSGSWNEQFF.

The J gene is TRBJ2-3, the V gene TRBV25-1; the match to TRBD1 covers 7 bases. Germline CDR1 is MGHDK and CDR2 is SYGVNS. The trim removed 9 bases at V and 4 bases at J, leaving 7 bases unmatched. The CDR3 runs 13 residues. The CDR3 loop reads CASRRQGADTQYF. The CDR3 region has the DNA TGTGCCAGTAGACGACAGGGAGCAGATACGCAGTATTTT.

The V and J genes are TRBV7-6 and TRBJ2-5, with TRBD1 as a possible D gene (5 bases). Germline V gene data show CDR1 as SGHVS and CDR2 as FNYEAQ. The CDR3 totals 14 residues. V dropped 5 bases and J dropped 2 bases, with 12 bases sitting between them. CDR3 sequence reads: CASSHAYRQETQYF. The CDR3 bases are TGTGCCAGCAGCCACGCCTACAGGCAAGAGACCCAGTACTTC.

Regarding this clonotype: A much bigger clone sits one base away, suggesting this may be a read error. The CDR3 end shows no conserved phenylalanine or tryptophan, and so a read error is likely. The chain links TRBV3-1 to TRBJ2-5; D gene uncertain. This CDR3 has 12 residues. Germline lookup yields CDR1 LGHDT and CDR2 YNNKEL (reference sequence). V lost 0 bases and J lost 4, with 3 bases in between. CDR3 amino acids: CASSQELETQYY. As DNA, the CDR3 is TGTGCCAGCAGCCAAGAGTTAGAGACCCAGTACTAC.

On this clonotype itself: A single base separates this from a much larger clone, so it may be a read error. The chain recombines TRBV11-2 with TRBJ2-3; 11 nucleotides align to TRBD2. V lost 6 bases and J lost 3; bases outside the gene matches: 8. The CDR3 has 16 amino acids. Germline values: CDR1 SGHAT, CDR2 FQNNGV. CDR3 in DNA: TGTGCCAGCAGGCCCCTAGCGGGAGGCGTAACAGATACGCAGTATTTT. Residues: CASRPLAGGVTDTQYF. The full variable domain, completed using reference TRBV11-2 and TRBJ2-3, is EAGVAQSPRYKIIEKRQSVAFWCNPISGHATLYWYQQILGQGPKLLIQFQNNGVVDDSQLPKDRFSAERLKGVDSTLKIQPAKLEDSAVYLCASRPLAGGVTDTQYFGPGTRLTVL.

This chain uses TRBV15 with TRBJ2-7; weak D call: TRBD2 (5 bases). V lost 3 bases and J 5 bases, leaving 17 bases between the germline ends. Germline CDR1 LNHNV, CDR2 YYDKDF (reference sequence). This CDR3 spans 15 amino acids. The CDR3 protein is CATSSGRGLRNEQYF. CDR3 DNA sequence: TGTGCCACCAGCAGCGGCCGGGGTCTCCGTAACGAGCAGTACTTC.

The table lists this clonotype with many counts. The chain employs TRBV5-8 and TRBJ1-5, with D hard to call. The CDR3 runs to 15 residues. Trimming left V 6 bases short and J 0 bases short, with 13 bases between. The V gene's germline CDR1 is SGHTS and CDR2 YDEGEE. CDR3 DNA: TGTGCCAGCAACCACCAATCGGGTAGCAATCAGCCCCAGCATTTT. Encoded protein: CASNHQSGSNQPQHF.

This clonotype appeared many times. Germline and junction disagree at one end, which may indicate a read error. As DNA, the CDR3 is TGCAGTGTTAGAGGGACGGTGGGTTCACCCCTCCACTTT. Protein sequence: CSVRGTVGSPLHF. This chain links TRBV20-1 with TRBJ1-6; D possibly corresponds to TRBD1 (5 bases). This CDR3 spans 13 amino acids. Germline assignment: CDR1 DFQATT and CDR2 SNEGSKA (reference sequence).

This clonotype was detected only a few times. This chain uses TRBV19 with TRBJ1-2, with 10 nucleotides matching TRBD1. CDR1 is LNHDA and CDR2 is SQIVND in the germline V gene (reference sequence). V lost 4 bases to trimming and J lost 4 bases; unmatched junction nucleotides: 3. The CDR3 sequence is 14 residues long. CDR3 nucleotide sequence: TGTGCCAGTAGTAGACAGGGGGCTTTCTATGGCTACACCTTC. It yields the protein CASSRQGAFYGYTF.

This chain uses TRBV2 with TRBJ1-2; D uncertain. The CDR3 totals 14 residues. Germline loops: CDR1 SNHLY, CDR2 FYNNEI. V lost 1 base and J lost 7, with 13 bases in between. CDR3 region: CASSEEVLGFGYTF. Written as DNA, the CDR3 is TGTGCCAGCAGTGAAGAGGTTTTGGGGTTTGGCTACACCTTC.

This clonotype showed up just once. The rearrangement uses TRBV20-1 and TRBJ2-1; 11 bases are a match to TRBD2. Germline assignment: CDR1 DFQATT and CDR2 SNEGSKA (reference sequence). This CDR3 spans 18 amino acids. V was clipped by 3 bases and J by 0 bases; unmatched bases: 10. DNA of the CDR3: TGCAGTGCTAGGGTTGCTAGCGGGGGGTGGAGCTCCTACAATGAGCAGTTCTTC. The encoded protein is CSARVASGGWSSYNEQFF.

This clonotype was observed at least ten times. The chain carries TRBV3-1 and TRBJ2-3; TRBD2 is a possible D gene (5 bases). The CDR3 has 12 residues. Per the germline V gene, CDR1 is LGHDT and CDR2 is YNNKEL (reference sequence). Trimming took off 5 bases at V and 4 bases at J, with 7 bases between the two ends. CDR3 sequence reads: CASSEDSDTQYF. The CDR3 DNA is TGTGCCAGCAGCGAGGACTCAGATACGCAGTATTTT.

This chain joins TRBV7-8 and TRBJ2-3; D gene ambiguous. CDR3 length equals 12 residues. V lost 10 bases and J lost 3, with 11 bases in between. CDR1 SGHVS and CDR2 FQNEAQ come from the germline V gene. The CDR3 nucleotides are TGTGCCACCTTAGGGCCGACAGATACGCAGTATTTT. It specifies CATLGPTDTQYF. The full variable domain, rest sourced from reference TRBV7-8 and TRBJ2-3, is GAGVSQSPRYKVAKRGQDVALRCDPISGHVSLFWYQQALGQGPEFLTYFQNEAQLDKSGLPSDRFFAERPEGSVSTLKIQRTQQEDSAVYLCATLGPTDTQYFGPGTRLTVL.

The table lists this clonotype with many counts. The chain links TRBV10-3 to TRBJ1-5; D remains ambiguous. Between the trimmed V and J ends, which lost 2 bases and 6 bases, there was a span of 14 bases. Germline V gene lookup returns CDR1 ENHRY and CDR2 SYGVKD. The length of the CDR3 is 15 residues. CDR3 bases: TGTGCCATCAGTGAGGGTAGCATAAGGAGTCAGCCCCAGCATTTT. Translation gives CAISEGSIRSQPQHF.

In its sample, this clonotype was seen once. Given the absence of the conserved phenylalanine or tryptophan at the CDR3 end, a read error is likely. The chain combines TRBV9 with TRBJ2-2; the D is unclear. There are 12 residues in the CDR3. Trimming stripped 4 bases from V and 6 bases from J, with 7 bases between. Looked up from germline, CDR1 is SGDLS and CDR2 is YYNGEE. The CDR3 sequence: CASSTRAGELFL. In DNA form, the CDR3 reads TGTGCCAGCAGCACTCGGGCCGGGGAGCTGTTTCTT.

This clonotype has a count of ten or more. CDR3 in amino acids: CSVASIGQGKEQYF. The CDR3 bases are TGCAGCGTTGCTTCTATTGGACAGGGTAAAGAGCAGTACTTC. The gene calls are TRBV29-1 and TRBJ2-7; 8 nucleotides agree with TRBD1. The CDR3 consists of 14 residues. Per germline, CDR1 SQVTM and CDR2 ANQGSEA. V lost 4 bases and J lost 7; bases outside the gene matches: 12.

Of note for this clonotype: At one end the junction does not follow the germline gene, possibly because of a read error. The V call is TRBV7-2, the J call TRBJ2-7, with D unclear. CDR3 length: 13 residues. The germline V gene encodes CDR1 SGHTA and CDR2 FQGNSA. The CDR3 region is CTGSLSVGYEQYF. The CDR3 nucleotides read TGTACCGGCAGCTTAAGCGTGGGCTACGAGCAGTACTTC.

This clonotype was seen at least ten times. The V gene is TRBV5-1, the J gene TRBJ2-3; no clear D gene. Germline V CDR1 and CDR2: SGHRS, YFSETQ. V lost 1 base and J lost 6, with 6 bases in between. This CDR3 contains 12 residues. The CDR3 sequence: CASSLPGDTQYF. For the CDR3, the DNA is TGCGCCAGCAGCTTGCCTGGGGATACGCAGTATTTT. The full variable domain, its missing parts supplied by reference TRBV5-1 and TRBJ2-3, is KAGVTQTPRYLIKTRGQQVTLSCSPISGHRSVSWYQQTPGQGLQFLFEYFSETQRNKGNFPGRFSGRQFSNSRSEMNVSTLELGDSALYLCASSLPGDTQYFGPGTRLTVL.

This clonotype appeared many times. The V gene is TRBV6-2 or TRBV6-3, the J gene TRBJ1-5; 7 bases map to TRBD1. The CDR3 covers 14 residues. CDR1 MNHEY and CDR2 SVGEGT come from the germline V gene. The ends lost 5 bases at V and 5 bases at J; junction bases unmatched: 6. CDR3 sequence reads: CASSQSTGYQPQHF. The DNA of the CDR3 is TGTGCCAGCAGTCAATCGACAGGGTATCAGCCCCAGCATTTT.